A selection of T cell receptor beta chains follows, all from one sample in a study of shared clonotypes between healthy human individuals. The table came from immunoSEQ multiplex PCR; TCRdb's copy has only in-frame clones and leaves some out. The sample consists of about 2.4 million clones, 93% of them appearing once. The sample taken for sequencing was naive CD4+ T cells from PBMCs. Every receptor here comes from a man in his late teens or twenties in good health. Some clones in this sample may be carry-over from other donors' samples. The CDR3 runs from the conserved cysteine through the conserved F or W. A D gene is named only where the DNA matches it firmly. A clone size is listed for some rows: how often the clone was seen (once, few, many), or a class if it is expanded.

cdr3_nt: TGTGCCAGCAGCTTACGGGAGGGCACCTACAATGAGCAGTTCTTC; cdr3_aa: CASSLREGTYNEQFF; clone_size: .; d_call: TRBD2; v_call: TRBV7-8; j_call: TRBJ2-1; cdr3_length: 15
cdr3_nt: TGCGCCAGCAGCCAGAAACAGGGACGATCCTACGAGCAGTACTTC; cdr3_aa: CASSQKQGRSYEQYF; clone_size: .; d_call: .; v_call: TRBV4-3; j_call: TRBJ2-7; cdr3_length: 15
cdr3_nt: TGCGCCAGCAGTGAACTGGCCCCGGGGGAGCAGTACTTC; cdr3_aa: CASSELAPGEQYF; clone_size: .; d_call: .; v_call: TRBV10-1; j_call: TRBJ2-7; cdr3_length: 13
cdr3_nt: TGTGCCAGCAGCTTGGCGCAGGGGACAGGTAATGAAAAACTGTTTTTT; cdr3_aa: CASSLAQGTGNEKLFF; clone_size: .; d_call: TRBD1; v_call: TRBV5-4; j_call: TRBJ1-4; cdr3_length: 16
cdr3_nt: TGTGCCAGCAGTGAACAAGGGACAGGGCAAGAGACCCAGTACTTC; cdr3_aa: CASSEQGTGQETQYF; clone_size: .; d_call: TRBD1; v_call: TRBV2; j_call: TRBJ2-5; cdr3_length: 15
cdr3_nt: TGCGCCAGCAGCATAACCAGGACACCCGAGACCAATGAGCAGTTCTTC; cdr3_aa: CASSITRTPETNEQFF; clone_size: .; d_call: .; v_call: TRBV5-1; j_call: TRBJ2-1; cdr3_length: 16
cdr3_nt: TGTGCCAGCAGCCCACGACTAGCGGGAGGCACAGATACGCAGTATTTT; cdr3_aa: CASSPRLAGGTDTQYF; clone_size: .; d_call: TRBD2; v_call: TRBV4-2; j_call: TRBJ2-3; cdr3_length: 16
cdr3_nt: TGTGCCAGCAGCGCAGGGACGGATCCTAACTATGGCTACACCTTC; cdr3_aa: CASSAGTDPNYGYTF; clone_size: .; d_call: .; v_call: TRBV5-6; j_call: TRBJ1-2; cdr3_length: 15
cdr3_nt: TGTGCCAGCAGCTTAGGGGCGGATAACCTCCCCTACGAGCAGTACTTC; cdr3_aa: CASSLGADNLPYEQYF; clone_size: .; d_call: .; v_call: TRBV7-9; j_call: TRBJ2-7; cdr3_length: 16
cdr3_nt: TGTGCCAGCAGTGCGGACAGATACTACGAGCAGTACTTC; cdr3_aa: CASSADRYYEQYF; clone_size: .; d_call: .; v_call: TRBV6-1; j_call: TRBJ2-7; cdr3_length: 13
cdr3_nt: TGTGGCACGACAGGGGTGAACACCGGGGAGCTGTTTTTT; cdr3_aa: CGTTGVNTGELFF; clone_size: .; d_call: TRBD1; v_call: TRBV6-1; j_call: TRBJ2-2; cdr3_length: 13
cdr3_nt: TGTGCCAGCAGCTTAGGAGCGGAGCAGTATTTT; cdr3_aa: CASSLGAEQYF; clone_size: .; d_call: .; v_call: TRBV7-6; j_call: TRBJ2-3; cdr3_length: 11
cdr3_nt: TGTGCCAGCAGCTTAGATCCCGGGGAGACCCAGTACTTC; cdr3_aa: CASSLDPGETQYF; clone_size: .; d_call: .; v_call: TRBV7-2; j_call: TRBJ2-5; cdr3_length: 13
cdr3_nt: TGTGCCAGCAGCTTAGACTCTCAATCCTACGAGCAGTACTTC; cdr3_aa: CASSLDSQSYEQYF; clone_size: few; d_call: .; v_call: TRBV7-2; j_call: TRBJ2-7; cdr3_length: 14
cdr3_nt: TGTGCCATCAGTATGGGGACACAGGGCGGGACTAATGAAAAACTGTTTTTT; cdr3_aa: CAISMGTQGGTNEKLFF; clone_size: .; d_call: .; v_call: TRBV10-3; j_call: TRBJ1-4; cdr3_length: 17
cdr3_nt: TGTGCCAGCTCAACCGGCGGGAGCACAGATACGCAGTATTTT; cdr3_aa: CASSTGGSTDTQYF; clone_size: .; d_call: .; v_call: TRBV18; j_call: TRBJ2-3; cdr3_length: 14
cdr3_nt: TGCAGCGAGACTAGCGGGAAATACAATGAGCAGTTCTTC; cdr3_aa: CSETSGKYNEQFF; clone_size: .; d_call: TRBD2; v_call: TRBV29-1; j_call: TRBJ2-1; cdr3_length: 13
cdr3_nt: TGTGCCAGCAGCTTAGGGCGTGTGAGGAACACCGGGGAGCTGTTTTTT; cdr3_aa: CASSLGRVRNTGELFF; clone_size: .; d_call: .; v_call: TRBV7-7; j_call: TRBJ2-2; cdr3_length: 16
cdr3_nt: TGTGCCAGCGGACTAGCGGGAGTATCCCCAGATACGCAGTATTTT; cdr3_aa: CASGLAGVSPDTQYF; clone_size: once; d_call: TRBD2; v_call: TRBV7-2; j_call: TRBJ2-3; cdr3_length: 15
cdr3_nt: TGCGCCAGCAGATCCCGCCTTAACACAGATACGCAGTATTTT; cdr3_aa: CASRSRLNTDTQYF; clone_size: .; d_call: .; v_call: TRBV5-1; j_call: TRBJ2-3; cdr3_length: 14
cdr3_nt: TGTGCCAGCAGGGGAAGGGACAGTGGCACCGGGGAGCTGTTTTTT; cdr3_aa: CASRGRDSGTGELFF; clone_size: .; d_call: TRBD1; v_call: TRBV5-6; j_call: TRBJ2-2; cdr3_length: 15
cdr3_nt: TGTGCCAGCAGGTCCCGGGACAGGGTCGGAGAGCAGTACTTC; cdr3_aa: CASRSRDRVGEQYF; clone_size: .; d_call: TRBD1; v_call: TRBV6-5; j_call: TRBJ2-7; cdr3_length: 14
cdr3_nt: TGCGCCAGCAGCCAAGTCGTCAGGGTAGAAGGTCAGCCCCAGCATTTT; cdr3_aa: CASSQVVRVEGQPQHF; clone_size: .; d_call: .; v_call: TRBV4-1; j_call: TRBJ1-5; cdr3_length: 16
cdr3_nt: TGTGCCACCTCCGGGGGGGAGACCCAGTACTTC; cdr3_aa: CATSGGETQYF; clone_size: once; d_call: TRBD2; v_call: TRBV7-7; j_call: TRBJ2-5; cdr3_length: 11
cdr3_nt: TGTGCCAGCAGTTATTCCGGACACCCGAACACCGGGGAGCTGTTTTTT; cdr3_aa: CASSYSGHPNTGELFF; clone_size: .; d_call: .; v_call: TRBV6-5; j_call: TRBJ2-2; cdr3_length: 16
cdr3_nt: TGTGCCAGCAGTTCGGGGAGGAGCCCACCCACGAAGGAGCAGTTCTTC; cdr3_aa: CASSSGRSPPTKEQFF; clone_size: .; d_call: .; v_call: TRBV27; j_call: TRBJ2-1; cdr3_length: 16
cdr3_nt: TGTGCCAGCAGTCCGTTAGCAGTACTCGGGGAGCTGTTTTTT; cdr3_aa: CASSPLAVLGELFF; clone_size: .; d_call: .; v_call: TRBV7-3; j_call: TRBJ2-2; cdr3_length: 14
cdr3_nt: TGTGCCAGCAGTCAACAGGGACCGGGATCTGGGGCCAACGTCCTGACTTTC; cdr3_aa: CASSQQGPGSGANVLTF; clone_size: once; d_call: .; v_call: TRBV2; j_call: TRBJ2-6; cdr3_length: 17
cdr3_nt: TGTGCCAGCAGCTTATTCGGGTATCGGCATGAAAAACTGTTTTTT; cdr3_aa: CASSLFGYRHEKLFF; clone_size: .; d_call: .; v_call: TRBV7-3; j_call: TRBJ1-4; cdr3_length: 15
cdr3_nt: TGTGCCAGCAGTTACTTTCTCCGGACCGAAGATACGCAGTATTTT; cdr3_aa: CASSYFLRTEDTQYF; clone_size: .; d_call: .; v_call: TRBV6-6; j_call: TRBJ2-3; cdr3_length: 15
cdr3_nt: TGTGCCAGCAGTCCCTTGAACATTGGCTACACCTTC; cdr3_aa: CASSPLNIGYTF; clone_size: .; d_call: .; v_call: TRBV28; j_call: TRBJ1-2; cdr3_length: 12
cdr3_nt: TGTGCCAGCAGCGTAGCCGGGAGTACCGGGGAGCTGTTTTTT; cdr3_aa: CASSVAGSTGELFF; clone_size: .; d_call: .; v_call: TRBV9; j_call: TRBJ2-2; cdr3_length: 14
cdr3_nt: TGTGCCAGCCTACCGACAGGCGTCTATGGCTACACCTTC; cdr3_aa: CASLPTGVYGYTF; clone_size: .; d_call: .; v_call: TRBV28; j_call: TRBJ1-2; cdr3_length: 13
cdr3_nt: TGTGCCAGCAGTGAACACAGGTACACCGGGGAGCTGTTTTTT; cdr3_aa: CASSEHRYTGELFF; clone_size: .; d_call: .; v_call: TRBV2; j_call: TRBJ2-2; cdr3_length: 14
cdr3_nt: TGTGCCAGCAATGGACAGGGTTACGGAAACACCATATATTTT; cdr3_aa: CASNGQGYGNTIYF; clone_size: few; d_call: TRBD1; v_call: TRBV2; j_call: TRBJ1-3; cdr3_length: 14
cdr3_nt: TGTGCCAGCAGTTTATCCAGGAGCTCCTACGAGCAGTACTTC; cdr3_aa: CASSLSRSSYEQYF; clone_size: .; d_call: .; v_call: TRBV27; j_call: TRBJ2-7; cdr3_length: 14
cdr3_nt: TGTGCCAGCAGCGTATTGGGGTACACCGGGGAGCTGTTTTTT; cdr3_aa: CASSVLGYTGELFF; clone_size: .; d_call: .; v_call: TRBV9; j_call: TRBJ2-2; cdr3_length: 14